The 23 T cell receptor beta chains below all came from one sample that was sequenced in a study of graft-versus-host responses after intestinal transplantation. Profiled with immunoSEQ multiplex PCR; TCRdb holds only in-frame clones, not every one. The sample contains tens of thousands of clones, roughly 85% of which appear only once. The starting material was PBMCs, obtained approximately four weeks after intestinal transplant. The receptors come from a human patient who received an intestinal transplant, so some T cells may come from the graft donor.

This chain connects TRBV5-5 to TRBJ2-5; D gene uncertain. The length of the CDR3 is 14 residues. From germline, CDR1 is SGHKS and CDR2 YYEKEE (reference sequence). Trimming took off 2 bases at V and 1 base at J, with 9 bases between the two ends. The CDR3 reads CASSFSDLQETQYF. DNA of the CDR3: TGTGCCAGCAGCTTTTCGGACCTCCAAGAGACCCAGTACTTC.

DNA of the CDR3: TGTGCCAGCAGCGCGAGAACAGGGGATCAGCCCCAGCATTTT. Its translation is CASSARTGDQPQHF. V usage is TRBV7-2 and J usage is TRBJ1-5; 7 positions match TRBD1. The germline CDR1 and CDR2 sequences are SGHTA and FQGNSA. The V gene end was trimmed by 5 bases and the J gene end by 5 bases; junction bases not matched to a gene: 6. The CDR3 loop spans 14 amino acids.

V and J are TRBV15 and TRBJ2-7, with D maybe TRBD2 (5 bases). From germline, CDR1 is LNHNV and CDR2 YYDKDF (reference sequence). V was pared by 3 bases and J by 4 bases, with 19 bases between. The CDR3 runs 16 residues. The CDR3 loop reads CATSSSFEGLSYEQYF. The CDR3 region has the DNA TGTGCCACCAGCAGTTCATTCGAGGGCCTGAGTTACGAGCAGTACTTC.

This clone occurred a few times. The chain is built from TRBV6-6 and TRBJ1-4, with D unclear. Germline CDR1 MNHNY, CDR2 SVGAGI (reference sequence). The CDR3 loop spans 13 amino acids. Between the trimmed V and J ends, which lost 6 bases and 11 bases, there was a span of 16 bases. The CDR3 DNA sequence: TGTGCCAGCAGATCCTTGGAGTATGGGAAACTGTTTTTT. It is translated as CASRSLEYGKLFF.

This clone appeared a few times. The gene calls are TRBV4-1 and TRBJ2-2; D unclear. V lost 4 bases and J 3 bases, leaving 18 bases between the germline ends. Germline CDR1 and CDR2: MGHRA and YSYEKL. The CDR3 spans 17 residues. The CDR3 spells CASSPQNLRDHTGELFF. The CDR3 nucleotides are TGCGCCAGCAGCCCCCAGAACCTAAGGGATCACACCGGGGAGCTGTTTTTT.

The rearrangement uses TRBV6-5 and TRBJ2-1; D perhaps matches TRBD2 (5 bases). The germline V gene encodes CDR1 MNHEY and CDR2 SVGAGI. The CDR3 consists of 15 residues. The ends were cut back, 5 bases at V and 4 bases at J, with 15 bases in the middle. The CDR3 DNA reads as TGTGCCAGCAGTCCTACGCGGGCAGAGTACAATGAGCAGTTCTTC. Residues: CASSPTRAEYNEQFF.

The chain combines TRBV5-1 with TRBJ2-7; the match to TRBD1 covers 7 bases. From germline, CDR1 is SGHRS and CDR2 YFSETQ. CDR3 length equals 17 residues. Unmatched junction bases numbered 13, after V lost 4 bases and J lost 0 bases. Written as DNA, the CDR3 is TGCGCCAGCAGCCCATTTTCAGGGGGACGGAGCTCCTACGAGCAGTACTTC. Translated, it gives CASSPFSGGRSSYEQYF. The full variable domain, rest sourced from reference TRBV5-1 and TRBJ2-7, is KAGVTQTPRYLIKTRGQQVTLSCSPISGHRSVSWYQQTPGQGLQFLFEYFSETQRNKGNFPGRFSGRQFSNSRSEMNVSTLELGDSALYLCASSPFSGGRSSYEQYFGPGTRLTVT.

The J gene is TRBJ2-5, the V gene TRBV7-3; maybe TRBD1 (6 bases). The ends were cut back, 3 bases at V and 2 bases at J, with 7 bases in the middle. Germline V gene sequence: CDR1 SGHTA, CDR2 FQGTGA. The CDR3 totals 13 residues. The CDR3 DNA follows: TGTGCCAGCAGCTTTGGACAGCAAGAGACCCAGTACTTC. This codes for CASSFGQQETQYF.

The chain links TRBV27 to TRBJ2-5; no firm D call. With the DNA end fitting TRBJ2-7 better, the J assignment may be wrong. Looked up from germline, CDR1 is MNHEY and CDR2 is SMNVEV (reference sequence). This CDR3 contains 13 residues. This CDR3 reads CASSPALLYEQYF. CDR3 nucleotides: TGTGCCAGCAGTCCTGCTCTTCTTTACGAGCAGTACTTC.

The J gene is TRBJ2-4, the V gene TRBV27, with 7 bases fitting TRBD1. Germline V gene lookup returns CDR1 MNHEY and CDR2 SMNVEV (reference sequence). This CDR3 region has 16 residues. Trimming took 6 bases from V and 0 from J; bases not matched to a gene: 8. Written as DNA, the CDR3 is TGTGCCAGCAGAGACAGGGATGGACTAGCCAAAAACATTCAGTACTTC. This gives the protein CASRDRDGLAKNIQYF.

The rearrangement joins TRBV9 to TRBJ2-3, with D possibly matching TRBD2 (5 bases). The germline V gene has CDR1 SGDLS and CDR2 YYNGEE. Trimming stripped 2 bases from V and 3 bases from J, with 19 bases between. The CDR3 is 17 amino acids. The CDR3 is CASSVADFTGGTDTQYF. CDR3 coding DNA: TGTGCCAGCAGCGTGGCGGACTTTACCGGCGGGACAGATACGCAGTATTTT.

The chain uses TRBV28 and TRBJ1-6, with D perhaps TRBD1 (6 bases). Germline V gene sequence: CDR1 MDHEN, CDR2 SYDVKM. This CDR3 region has 13 residues. Trimming cost V 5 bases and J 10 bases, with 12 bases left between them. This chain's CDR3 is CASSPPGGSPLHF. In DNA form, the CDR3 reads TGTGCCAGCAGTCCCCCCGGGGGCTCACCCCTCCACTTT.

This clone was seen more than once but under ten times. The rearrangement links TRBV6-4 to TRBJ2-1; TRBD2 matches at 8 bases. The CDR3 consists of 15 residues. Germline V CDR1 and CDR2: MRHNA, SNTAGT. The junction had 7 bases not matched to a gene; V was cut back by 0 bases and J by 9 bases. The CDR3 reads CASSDSAGGSGEQFF. The CDR3 DNA reads as TGTGCCAGCAGTGACTCGGCGGGGGGTAGCGGTGAGCAGTTCTTC.

This chain links TRBV5-1 with TRBJ2-1; maybe TRBD1 (6 bases). This CDR3 has 14 amino acids. V dropped 4 bases and J dropped 5 bases, with 13 bases sitting between them. Germline assignment: CDR1 SGHRS and CDR2 YFSETQ. CDR3 in DNA: TGCGCCAGCAGCGAAGGGACACCTAACAATGAGCAGTTCTTC. The encoded protein is CASSEGTPNNEQFF.

The chain has TRBV6-1 and TRBJ1-5; D not certain. The CDR3 totals 13 residues. V lost 0 bases, J lost 9 bases, and 9 bases lay in between. Per germline, CDR1 MNHNS and CDR2 SASEGT. The CDR3 DNA follows: TGTGCCAGCAGTGAAGCGCTGGTGGGGCCCCAGCATTTT. Protein product: CASSEALVGPQHF.

V usage is TRBV5-4 and J usage is TRBJ2-1, with TRBD1 matching over 7 bases. The CDR3 is 15 residues long. Germline trimming cut 2 bases from V and 4 bases from J; bases unmatched to any gene: 6. The germline gives CDR1 SGHNT, CDR2 YYREEE (reference sequence). CDR3 loop: CASSLRTGAYNEQFF. The CDR3 coding sequence is TGTGCCAGCAGCTTAAGGACAGGAGCGTACAATGAGCAGTTCTTC.

The DNA for the CDR3 is TGTGCCAGCAGCTACCGGGGGACTACCCTAGAGAGGAATTCCTACGAGCAGTACTTC. The encoded protein is CASSYRGTTLERNSYEQYF. This sequence joins TRBV5-8 and TRBJ2-7; TRBD2 matches at 7 bases. Germline CDR1 is SGHTS and CDR2 is YDEGEE. V lost 3 bases, J lost 1 base, and 19 bases stayed unmatched. The CDR3 extends over 19 amino acids.

V gene TRBV6-5 combines with J gene TRBJ2-5; 7 bases line up with TRBD2. Germline values: CDR1 MNHEY, CDR2 SVGAGI. CDR3 length: 15 amino acids. With 9 bases clipped from V and 1 base from J, the junction kept 11 bases outside the gene matches. CDR3 nucleotide sequence: TGTGCCAGTACAGGCGGGGGAGTTCTCCAAGAGACCCAGTACTTC. Translated: CASTGGGVLQETQYF.

V usage is TRBV2 and J usage is TRBJ2-6; 10 nucleotides match TRBD1. Losses at the gene ends were 6 bases for V and 1 base for J; bases not matched to a gene: 6. Germline CDR1 reads SNHLY; CDR2 reads FYNNEI. The CDR3 loop spans 17 amino acids. CDR3 nucleotide sequence: TGTGCCAGCAGACGACAGGGGGCAGTATCTGGGGCCAACGTCCTGACTTTC. It yields the protein CASRRQGAVSGANVLTF.

V usage is TRBV7-6 and J usage is TRBJ2-7, with D perhaps given as TRBD1 or TRBD2 (6 bases each). The CDR3 totals 16 residues. Germline loops: CDR1 SGHVS, CDR2 FNYEAQ. V lost 1 base to trimming and J lost 0 bases, with 13 bases between them. CDR3 DNA: TGTGCCAGCAGCTTAGGAGGGGGGCGAAGCTCCTACGAGCAGTACTTC. Amino acids: CASSLGGGRSSYEQYF. Drawing the rest from reference TRBV7-6 and TRBJ2-7, the complete variable domain is GAGVSQSPRYKVTKRGQDVALRCDPISGHVSLYWYRQALGQGPEFLTYFNYEAQQDKSGLPNDRFSAERPEGSISTLTIQRTEQRDSAMYRCASSLGGGRSSYEQYFGPGTRLTVT.

The genes are TRBV19 and TRBJ1-1; D not resolved. The CDR3 sequence is 11 residues long. The ends were cut back, 4 bases at V and 5 bases at J, with 5 bases in the middle. Germline CDR1 LNHDA, CDR2 SQIVND (reference sequence). The CDR3 region is CASSTVTEAFF. The CDR3 DNA follows: TGTGCCAGTAGTACTGTTACTGAAGCTTTCTTT. Full variable domain (outside the CDR3, taken from reference TRBV19 and TRBJ1-1): DGGITQSPKYLFRKEGQNVTLSCEQNLNHDAMYWYRQDPGQGLRLIYYSQIVNDFQKGDIAEGYSVSREKKESFPLTVTSAQKNPTAFYLCASSTVTEAFFGQGTRLTVV.

This clone was seen more than once but under ten times. This chain links TRBV11-1 with TRBJ1-1, with 8 bases aligning to TRBD1. Germline CDR1 is SGHAT and CDR2 is FQDESV (reference sequence). The CDR3 sequence is 14 residues long. V lost 1 base to trimming and J lost 5 bases; unmatched junction nucleotides: 3. CDR3 residues: CASSLGTGRTEAFF. The DNA of the CDR3 is TGTGCCAGCAGCTTAGGGACAGGGCGTACTGAAGCTTTCTTT.

V usage is TRBV2 and J usage is TRBJ2-7; TRBD1 matches at 8 bases. Trimming took 8 bases from V and 3 from J; bases not matched to a gene: 3. The CDR3 length is 12 residues. Germline loops: CDR1 SNHLY, CDR2 FYNNEI. Written as DNA, the CDR3 is TGTGCCAGCGGACAGGGTGGCTACGAGCAGTACTTC. Translation: CASGQGGYEQYF.